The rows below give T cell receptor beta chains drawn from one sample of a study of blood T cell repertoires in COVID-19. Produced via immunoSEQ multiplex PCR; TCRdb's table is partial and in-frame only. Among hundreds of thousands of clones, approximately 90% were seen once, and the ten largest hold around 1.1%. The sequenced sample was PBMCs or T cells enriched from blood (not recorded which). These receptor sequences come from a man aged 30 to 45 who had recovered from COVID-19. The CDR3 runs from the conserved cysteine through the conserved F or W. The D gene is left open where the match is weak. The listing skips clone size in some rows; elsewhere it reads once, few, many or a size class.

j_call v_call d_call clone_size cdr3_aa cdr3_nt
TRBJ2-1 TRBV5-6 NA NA CASSLRQISYNEQFF TGTGCCAGCAGCTTAAGACAAATCTCCTACAATGAGCAGTTCTTC
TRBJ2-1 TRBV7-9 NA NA CASSFPTGGYNEQFF TGTGCCAGCAGCTTTCCGACCGGGGGATACAATGAGCAGTTCTTC
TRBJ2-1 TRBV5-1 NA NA CASSLMTRGNEQFF TGCGCCAGCAGCTTGATGACTAGAGGGAATGAGCAGTTCTTC
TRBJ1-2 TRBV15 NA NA CATSRDLGVNYGYTF TGTGCCACCAGCAGGGACCTGGGAGTTAACTATGGCTACACCTTC
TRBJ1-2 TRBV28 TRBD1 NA CASSLSVAGGLDGYTF TGTGCCAGCAGTTTATCTGTTGCAGGGGGGCTCGATGGCTACACCTTC
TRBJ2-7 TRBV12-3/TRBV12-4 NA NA CASSLDNREQYF TGTGCCAGCAGTTTGGACAATCGCGAGCAGTACTTC
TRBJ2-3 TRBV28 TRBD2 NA CASSLSFSGRGLDTQYF TGTGCCAGCAGTTTATCGTTTAGCGGGAGAGGTTTAGATACGCAGTATTTT
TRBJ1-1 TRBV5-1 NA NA CASSLLRALGGTEAFF TGCGCCAGCAGCTTGTTGCGGGCTCTCGGGGGCACTGAAGCTTTCTTT
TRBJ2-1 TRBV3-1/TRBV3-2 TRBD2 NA CASSLGASGYLEQFF TGTGCCAGCAGCCTAGGGGCTAGCGGTTATCTTGAGCAGTTCTTC
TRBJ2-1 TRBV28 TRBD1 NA CASSYPREIGQGAGKVWDEQFF TGTGCCAGCAGTTATCCACGAGAAATTGGACAGGGGGCGGGAAAAGTTTGGGATGAGCAGTTCTTC
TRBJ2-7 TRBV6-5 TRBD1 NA CASSYSYRDRDQYF TGTGCCAGCAGTTACTCGTACCGGGACAGGGACCAGTACTTC
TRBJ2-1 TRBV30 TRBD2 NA CAWSGQGLAGRSYNEQFF TGTGCCTGGAGTGGACAGGGACTAGCGGGCCGTTCCTACAATGAGCAGTTCTTC
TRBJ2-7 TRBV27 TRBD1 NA CASSSRDSYEQYF TGTGCCAGCAGTTCACGGGACAGCTACGAGCAGTACTTC
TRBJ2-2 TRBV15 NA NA CATSRELTGELFF TGTGCCACCAGCAGAGAGTTAACCGGGGAGCTGTTTTTT
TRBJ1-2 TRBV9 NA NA CASSVSNSGYGYTF TGTGCCAGCAGCGTAAGCAATTCAGGGTATGGCTACACCTTC
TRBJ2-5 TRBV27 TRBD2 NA CASSYGTSGKETQYF TGTGCCAGCAGCTATGGGACTAGCGGTAAAGAGACCCAGTACTTC
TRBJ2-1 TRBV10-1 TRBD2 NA CASSEGLAGTYNEQFF TGCGCCAGCAGCGAGGGACTAGCGGGAACCTACAATGAGCAGTTCTTC
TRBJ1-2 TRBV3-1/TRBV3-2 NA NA CASSQDLAVSYTF TGTGCCAGCAGCCAAGATTTGGCTGTAAGCTACACCTTC
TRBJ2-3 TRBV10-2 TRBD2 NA CASRRLAQYTDTQYF TGCGCCAGCAGACGACTAGCGCAGTACACAGATACGCAGTATTTT
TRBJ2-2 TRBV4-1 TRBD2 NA CASSLAGAGGWAGELFF TGCGCCAGCAGCCTAGCTGGGGCGGGAGGCTGGGCCGGGGAGCTGTTTTTT
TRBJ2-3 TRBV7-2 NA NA CASSLAQNTDTQYF TGTGCCAGCAGCTTAGCGCAGAACACAGATACGCAGTATTTT
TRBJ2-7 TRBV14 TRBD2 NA CASSHLAGAPGQYF TGTGCCAGCAGCCATCTAGCGGGAGCCCCGGGTCAGTACTTC
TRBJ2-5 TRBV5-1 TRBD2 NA CASSLSGNPQETQYF TGCGCCAGCAGCTTGAGCGGGAACCCGCAAGAGACCCAGTACTTC
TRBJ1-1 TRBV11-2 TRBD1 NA CASSPRQGRTEAFF TGTGCCAGCAGCCCAAGACAGGGTAGAACTGAAGCTTTCTTT
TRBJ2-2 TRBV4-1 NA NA CASSQPGAGELFF TGCGCCAGCAGCCAACCGGGAGCCGGGGAGCTGTTTTTT
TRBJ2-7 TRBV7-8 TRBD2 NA CASSPLAGDYEQYF TGTGCCAGCAGCCCATTAGCGGGAGACTACGAGCAGTACTTC
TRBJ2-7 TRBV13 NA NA CASSLDSGYEQYF TGTGCCAGCAGCTTAGATTCCGGGTACGAGCAGTACTTC
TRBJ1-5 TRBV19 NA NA CASTQGMSNQPQHF TGTGCCAGTACGCAGGGTATGAGCAATCAGCCCCAGCATTTT
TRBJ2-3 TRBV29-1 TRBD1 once CSQGVGTDTQYF TGCAGCCAGGGGGTTGGCACAGATACGCAGTATTTT
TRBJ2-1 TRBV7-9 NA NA CASSLVGAGANNEQFF TGTGCCAGCAGCTTAGTGGGGGCTGGGGCCAACAATGAGCAGTTCTTC
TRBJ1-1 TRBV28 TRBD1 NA CASSLSRGNRDRERTEAFF TGTGCCAGCAGTTTAAGTAGGGGAAACCGGGACAGGGAAAGAACTGAAGCTTTCTTT
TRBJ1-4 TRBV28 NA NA CASTPGTPYEKLFF TGTGCCAGCACCCCCGGGACACCTTATGAAAAACTGTTTTTT
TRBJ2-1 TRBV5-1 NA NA CASSLVAAYSYNEQFF TGCGCCAGCAGCTTGGTTGCGGCCTACTCCTACAATGAGCAGTTCTTC
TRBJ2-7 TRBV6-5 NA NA CASSPVGGGNYEQYF TGTGCCAGCAGTCCAGTAGGGGGGGGGAACTACGAGCAGTACTTC